This T cell receptor beta chain was identified in a study of cytomegalovirus exposure and HLA in healthy donors. The CDR3 consists of 12 residues. Amplification used 60 Vbeta primers and 13 Jbeta primers. The repertoire was sequenced with immunoSEQ multiplex PCR; TCRdb's copy has only in-frame clones and lacks some. Of 99,000 or so clones listed, about a tenth are singletons. This clone was detected a few times. This receptor was obtained from a man aged 35-49 years in good health and CMV-seropositive. The sequencing sample was made of PBMCs. V is TRBV21-1 and J is TRBJ2-7; TRBD2 was called by the table and not checked on the DNA. TRBV21-1 is described as a pseudogene. The CDR3 reads CASSKVKREGSF. CDR3 bases: TGTGCCAGCAGCAAAGTTAAGCGGGAGGGTTCCTTC.